The next 9 T cell receptor beta chains were all read from a single sample in a study of beta chain features in type 1 diabetes. Study-level points and caveats: Researchers report that Type 1 diabetes patients had moderately but significantly shorter TCRB CDR3s across all four CD4+ subsets.

The whole isolated RNA underwent reverse transcription, so sequencing captured expressed TCRB transcripts. Only in-frame clones appear in the TCRdb table, and some are missing; sequencing was by immunoSEQ multiplex PCR. The table shows 280,000 or so clones, with about 15% occurring only once. No cognate antigen is known for these TCRs. Sequences were obtained from naive CD4+ T cells from blood. Source of these receptors: a man aged 18 to 30 with type 1 diabetes.

V and J are TRBV29-1 and TRBJ1-5; possibly TRBD1 for D (5 bases). Germline CDR1 is SQVTM and CDR2 is ANQGSEA. V was clipped by 4 bases and J by 2 bases, with 6 bases between them. CDR3 size: 12 residues. Here the CDR3 DNA reads TGCAGCGTTGCACAGGGCAATCAGCCCCAGCATTTT. It yields the protein CSVAQGNQPQHF.

This clone has more than one count but fewer than ten. The J gene is TRBJ2-7, the V gene TRBV11-2; D possibly corresponds to TRBD2 (5 bases). This CDR3 spans 13 amino acids. V gave up 4 bases and J gave up 3 bases, with 10 bases separating them. Germline-derived CDR1 and CDR2 are SGHAT and FQNNGV. CDR3 sequence reads: CASSYPGGYEQYF. CDR3 DNA sequence: TGTGCCAGCAGCTACCCAGGAGGCTACGAGCAGTACTTC.

V usage is TRBV14 and J usage is TRBJ1-4; a weak D match, TRBD1 (5 bases). Per germline, CDR1 SGHDN and CDR2 FVKESK. The CDR3 is 16 residues long. V was clipped by 2 bases and J by 8 bases, with 18 bases between them. CDR3 nucleotide sequence: TGTGCCAGCAGCCAACTCCCAGGGCGGGGAGACGAAAAACTGTTTTTT. It translates to CASSQLPGRGDEKLFF. Together with reference TRBV14 and TRBJ1-4, the CDR3 gives the full variable domain: EAGVTQFPSHSVIEKGQTVTLRCDPISGHDNLYWYRRVMGKEIKFLLHFVKESKQDESGMPNNRFLAERTGGTYSTLKVQPAELEDSGVYFCASSQLPGRGDEKLFFGSGTQLSVL.

The V and J genes are TRBV1 and TRBJ2-1; TRBD2 is the table's D call and was not checked against the DNA. TRBV1 is a pseudogene segment. This CDR3 has 17 residues. The chain's CDR3 is CTSSQDRGRLGYNEQFF. The CDR3 DNA reads as TGCACCAGCAGCCAAGATAGAGGGCGCTTGGGATACAATGAGCAGTTCTTC.

This clone was recorded a few times. This chain joins TRBV28 and TRBJ2-7; D ambiguous. Trimming took off 6 bases at V and 5 bases at J, with 23 bases between the two ends. Looked up from germline, CDR1 is MDHEN and CDR2 is SYDVKM. The CDR3 is 16 residues long. The CDR3: CASRARMSSSYNEQYF. Written as DNA, the CDR3 is TGTGCCAGCAGGGCGAGGATGTCTTCCTCCTATAACGAGCAGTACTTC.

CDR3 bases: TGTGCCAGCGGCTCTCCGGCAGCGGGGGGGCACAATGAGCAGTTCTTC. This codes for CASGSPAAGGHNEQFF. This sequence joins TRBV28 and TRBJ2-1, with TRBD2 matching over 10 bases. CDR3 length: 16 amino acids. Germline V gene lookup returns CDR1 MDHEN and CDR2 SYDVKM. The V segment lost 8 bases and the J segment 5 bases; nucleotides outside the gene matches: 12.

V usage is TRBV19 and J usage is TRBJ1-5, with 9 nucleotides matching TRBD1. V shed 7 bases, J shed 16 bases, and the junction held 11 bases outside the gene matches. Germline V gene data show CDR1 as LNHDA and CDR2 as SQIVND (reference sequence). The CDR3 is 12 amino acids. The CDR3 coding sequence is TGTGCCAGTATGGTCGGGACAGGGCCCTTTCATTTT. Its translation is CASMVGTGPFHF.

The V and J genes are TRBV28 and TRBJ2-2; TRBD1 might be the D (5 bases). The V gene lost 8 bases and the J gene lost 1 base, with 5 bases spanning the gap. The CDR3 length is 12 residues. The V gene's germline CDR1 is MDHEN and CDR2 SYDVKM. CDR3 sequence (DNA): TGTGCCAGCGACAGGAACACCGGGGAGCTGTTTTTT. Amino acid sequence: CASDRNTGELFF.

This clone was detected only a few times. The chain uses TRBV18 and TRBJ2-5, with TRBD2 as a possible D gene (5 bases). CDR1 and CDR2 from the germline V gene are KGHSH and LQKENI. The CDR3 length is 14 residues. V was clipped by 1 base and J by 5 bases, with 11 bases between them. The CDR3 DNA reads as TGTGCCAGCTCACCACGGGAGACTGCGGAGACCCAGTACTTC. Translation: CASSPRETAETQYF.